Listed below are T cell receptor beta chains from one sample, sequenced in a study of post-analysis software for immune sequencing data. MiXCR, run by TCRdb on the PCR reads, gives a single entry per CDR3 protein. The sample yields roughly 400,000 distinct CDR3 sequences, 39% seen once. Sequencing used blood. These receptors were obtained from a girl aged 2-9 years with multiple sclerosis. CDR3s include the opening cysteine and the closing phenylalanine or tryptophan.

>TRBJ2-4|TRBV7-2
CASTTSGRTNIQYF
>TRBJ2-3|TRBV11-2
CASSFWIHNSLSTDTQYF
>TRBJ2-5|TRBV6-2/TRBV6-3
CASSYPNPKGQYF
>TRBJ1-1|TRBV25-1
CASSRQGVAFF
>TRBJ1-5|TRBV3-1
CASSQVDREPQHF
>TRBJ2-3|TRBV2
CASSEMDATQYF
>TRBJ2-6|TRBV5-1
CASSLPTGVNSGANVRTF
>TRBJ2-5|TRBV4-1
CASSSGTLGLQETQYF
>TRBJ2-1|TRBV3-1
CASSQSSVQFF
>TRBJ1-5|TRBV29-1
CSGTDGTGGPQHF
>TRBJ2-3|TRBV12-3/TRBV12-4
CASRGLAGSPGTDTQYF
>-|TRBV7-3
CASSLTGGYYDEQYF
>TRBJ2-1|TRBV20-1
CSARLGASGSYNEQFF
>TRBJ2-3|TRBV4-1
CASSQDEREYTDTQYF
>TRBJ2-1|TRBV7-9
CASSPNPGQLNNEQFF
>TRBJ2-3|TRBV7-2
CASRTPKGVGTDTQYF
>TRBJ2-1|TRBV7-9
CASSGVVSSYNEQFF
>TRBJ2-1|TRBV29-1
CSVPRGVGSYNEQFF
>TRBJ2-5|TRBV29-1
CSVGRLGETQYF
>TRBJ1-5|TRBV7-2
CASSLEARYSNQPQHF
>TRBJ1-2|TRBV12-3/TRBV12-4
CASTTRAGRRDGYTF
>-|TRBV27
CASSPGQGRGETQYF
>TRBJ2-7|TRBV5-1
CASSLELGSEQYF
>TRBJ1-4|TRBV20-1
CSARQGARANEKLFF
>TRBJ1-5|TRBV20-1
CSASRRIRNLNQPQHF
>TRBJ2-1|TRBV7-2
CATRPGRGSYNEQFF
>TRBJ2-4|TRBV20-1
CSANRLAGGSAREQYF
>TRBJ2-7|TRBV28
CASSFVAGLPYEQYF
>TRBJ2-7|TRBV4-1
CASSRGTLNEQYF
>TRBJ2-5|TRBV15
CATSRDLKRAETQYF
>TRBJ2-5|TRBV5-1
CASSARTAETQYF
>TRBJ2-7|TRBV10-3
CAIRTGPTYEQYF
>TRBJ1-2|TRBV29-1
CSVEGVMSSYGYTF
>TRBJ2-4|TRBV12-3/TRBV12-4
CASSVWTSPSGEQYF
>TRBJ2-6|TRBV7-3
CASSLGTGLSGANVLTF
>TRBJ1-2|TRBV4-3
CASSQEGYYGYTF
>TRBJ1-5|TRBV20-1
CSAPPAGRNQPQHF
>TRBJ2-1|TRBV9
CASSVRSSSYNEQFF
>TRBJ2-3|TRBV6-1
CASRPRDRGDTQYF
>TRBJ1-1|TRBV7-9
CASSLDDTEAFF
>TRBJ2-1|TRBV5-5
CASSSLSGPARMNEQFF
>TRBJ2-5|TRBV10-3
CAVKQENQETQYF
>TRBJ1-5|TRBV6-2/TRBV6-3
CASSRRPFSRGNQPQHF
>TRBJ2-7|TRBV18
CASSPLGTGRDEQDF
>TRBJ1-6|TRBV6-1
CASLRTGNSPLHF
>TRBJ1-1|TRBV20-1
CSATPNTEAFF
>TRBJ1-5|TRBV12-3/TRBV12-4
CASSPGDSPNQPQHF
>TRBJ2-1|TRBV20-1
CSAPGTSGRSQAEQFF
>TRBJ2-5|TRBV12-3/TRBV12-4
CASSWGPYQETQYF
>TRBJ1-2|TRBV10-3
CAISESILQDSDGYTF
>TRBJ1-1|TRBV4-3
CASSQEGTGVWAEAFF
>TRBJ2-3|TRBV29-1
CSVLVAGVGDTQYF
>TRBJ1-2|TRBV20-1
CSAMERGPNYGYTF
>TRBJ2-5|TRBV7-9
CASSFKAGDKYF
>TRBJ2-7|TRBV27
CASSSLAGTVYEQYF
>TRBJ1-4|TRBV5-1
CASSLSGTGSEKLFF
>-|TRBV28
CASSDRVRPWDIQYF
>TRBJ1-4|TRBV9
CASSVGGSDEKLFF
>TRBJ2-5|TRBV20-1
CSASAGYYQETQYF